This is a list of T cell receptor beta chains from one sample in a study of long-term antiretroviral therapy in people with HIV. TCRdb keeps only in-frame clones here, not all; method: immunoSEQ multiplex PCR. The table includes tens of thousands of clones, 75% to 90% detected once. Specimen: unsorted PBMCs, collected 0.3 years after starting antiretroviral therapy. These receptors all come from a man aged 35-49 years with HIV. Each CDR3 is given with its conserved first and last residue. A D gene is named only where the DNA matches it firmly. A clone size is listed for some rows: how often the clone was seen (once, few, many), or a class if it is expanded.

-	TRBV4-3	-	TRBJ2-2	CASSLQQNTGELFF	TGCGCCAGCAGCCTACAGCAAAACACCGGGGAGCTGTTTTTT
TRBD2	TRBV18	-	TRBJ2-4	CASSRTSGVLNIQYF	TGTGCCAGCTCACGGACTAGCGGGGTATTAAACATTCAGTACTTC
TRBD1	TRBV28	-	TRBJ1-2	CASSQVQGAPRDYGYTF	TGTGCCAGCAGTCAGGTACAGGGGGCCCCGAGGGACTATGGCTACACCTTC
TRBD1	TRBV2	-	TRBJ2-7	CASSGQGLNEQYF	TGTGCCAGCAGTGGACAGGGTCTTAACGAGCAGTACTTC
-	TRBV27	-	TRBJ2-6	CASTSGAAGANVLTF	TGTGCCAGCACCTCGGGGGCAGCTGGGGCCAACGTCCTGACTTTC
-	TRBV9	few	TRBJ2-3	CASSVFSGPTDTQYF	TGTGCCAGCAGCGTATTCAGCGGCCCCACAGATACGCAGTATTTT
-	TRBV14	-	TRBJ1-5	CASSWGGNQPQHF	TGTGCCAGCAGCTGGGGTGGCAATCAGCCCCAGCATTTT
-	TRBV28	-	TRBJ2-4	CASSYAGEAKNIQYF	TGTGCCAGCAGTTATGCAGGGGAAGCCAAAAACATTCAGTACTTC
TRBD1	TRBV5-4	-	TRBJ2-2	CASSLEGLDRGPGELFF	TGTGCCAGCAGCTTAGAAGGTTTGGACAGGGGACCCGGGGAGCTGTTTTTT
-	TRBV7-9	-	TRBJ2-7	CASSLAVASYEQYF	TGTGCCAGCAGCTTAGCCGTGGCCTCCTACGAGCAGTACTTC
-	TRBV19	-	TRBJ2-2	CASSIRTDLTGELFF	TGTGCCAGTAGTATAAGAACGGATCTCACCGGGGAGCTGTTTTTT
TRBD1	TRBV10-1	-	TRBJ2-5	CASSVGQGASETQYF	TGCGCCAGCAGCGTTGGACAGGGGGCATCAGAGACCCAGTACTTC
-	TRBV6-6	-	TRBJ1-2	CASSYSSRAGKNGYTF	TGTGCCAGCAGTTACTCAAGTAGGGCAGGGAAGAATGGCTACACCTTC
-	TRBV7-9	-	TRBJ2-3	CASSFLSTDTQYF	TGTGCCAGCAGCTTCCTAAGCACAGATACGCAGTATTTT
-	TRBV29-1	-	TRBJ2-1	CSVDGDGSYNEQFF	TGCAGCGTTGATGGGGACGGATCCTACAATGAGCAGTTCTTC
-	TRBV27	-	TRBJ2-7	CASSPSGQGFYEQYF	TGTGCCAGCAGTCCCAGCGGGCAGGGGTTCTACGAGCAGTACTTC
TRBD1	TRBV12-5	-	TRBJ1-2	CASGFVSAGTGKLYGYTF	TGTGCTAGTGGTTTCGTCAGCGCCGGGACAGGAAAGTTATATGGCTACACCTTC
-	TRBV5-6	few	TRBJ2-2	CASSFGLSNTGELFF	TGTGCCAGCAGCTTTGGACTTTCCAACACCGGGGAGCTGTTTTTT
-	TRBV7-2	-	TRBJ1-5	CASSLGSHQPQHF	TGTGCCAGCAGCTTAGGGTCACATCAGCCCCAGCATTTT
-	TRBV7-9	-	TRBJ2-7	CASSLTPLDRHPYEQYF	TGTGCCAGCAGCTTAACCCCCCTTGATCGGCACCCCTACGAGCAGTACTTC
-	TRBV11-2	-	TRBJ2-7	CASSSRTDYEQYF	TGTGCCAGCAGCTCGCGGACAGACTACGAGCAGTACTTC
TRBD1	TRBV19	-	TRBJ2-1	CASSIGDRPYNEQFF	TGTGCCAGTAGTATAGGGGACAGACCCTACAATGAGCAGTTCTTC
TRBD2	TRBV29-1	-	TRBJ2-3	CSVDRREERGDTQYF	TGCAGCGTTGACCGGCGGGAGGAGCGGGGCGATACGCAGTATTTT
-	TRBV7-9	-	TRBJ2-5	CASSLVPRFQWETQYF	TGTGCCAGCAGCTTAGTCCCCCGCTTCCAGTGGGAGACCCAGTACTTC
-	TRBV7-3	-	TRBJ1-1	CASSASGVTEAFF	TGTGCCAGCAGCGCCTCGGGGGTCACTGAAGCTTTCTTT
TRBD2	TRBV6-5	-	TRBJ2-7	CASISLAGRYEQYF	TGTGCCAGCATAAGCCTAGCGGGGCGCTACGAGCAGTACTTC
TRBD1	TRBV11-2	-	TRBJ2-4	CASSLRQGGVDIQYF	TGTGCCAGCAGCCTAAGACAGGGGGGAGTGGACATTCAGTACTTC
-	TRBV5-4	-	TRBJ2-1	CASSLRPSYNEQFF	TGTGCCAGCAGCTTGAGGCCTAGCTACAATGAGCAGTTCTTC
TRBD1	TRBV4-3	-	TRBJ2-7	CASSLGQGGREQYF	TGCGCCAGCAGCCTGGGACAGGGAGGACGCGAGCAGTACTTC
-	TRBV5-1	-	TRBJ2-5	CASSPDNGYQETQYF	TGCGCCAGCAGCCCAGATAATGGATACCAAGAGACCCAGTACTTC
-	TRBV5-5	-	TRBJ1-2	CASSLSFGRERGGYTF	TGTGCCAGCAGCTTGAGCTTTGGCAGGGAAAGAGGCGGCTACACCTTC
TRBD1	TRBV4-2	-	TRBJ2-7	CASSQDAPGQGINEQYF	TGTGCCAGCAGCCAAGATGCCCCAGGACAGGGGATCAACGAGCAGTACTTC
-	TRBV5-4	few	TRBJ2-2	CASSLGGNTGELFF	TGTGCCAGCAGCTTGGGAGGGAACACCGGGGAGCTGTTTTTT
-	TRBV6-5	-	TRBJ2-7	CASSLGAEYEQYF	TGTGCCAGCAGTTTAGGAGCGGAATACGAGCAGTACTTC
-	TRBV11-2	-	TRBJ2-7	CASSLGSRTYEQYF	TGTGCCAGCAGCTTAGGATCCAGAACCTACGAGCAGTACTTC
-	TRBV6-6	-	TRBJ1-5	CASSYSEEFGPQHF	TGTGCCAGCAGTTACTCGGAGGAGTTCGGGCCCCAGCATTTT
-	TRBV2	-	TRBJ2-2	CASSGTVANTGELFF	TGTGCCAGCAGTGGGACAGTCGCGAACACCGGGGAGCTGTTTTTT